The present T cell receptor (beta chain) was sequenced within a study of blood T cell repertoires in COVID-19. Study as a whole: The United States, Italy and Spain provided the acute and convalescent COVID-19 samples.

Method: immunoSEQ multiplex PCR; TCRdb's copy keeps in-frame clones and lacks some. This table holds about 97,000 clones, about 87% found once. V lost 4 bases, J lost 2 bases, and 15 bases lay in between. CDR1 is SGHDN, CDR2 FVKESK, per germline. The CDR3 loop spans 15 amino acids. The V gene is TRBV14, the J gene TRBJ2-7, with D possibly matching TRBD2 (6 bases). The source of this sequence is a human donor in a cohort sampled during active COVID-19. Specimen: peripheral blood. The DNA for the CDR3 is TGTGCCAGCAGCCCCTCCGGGACTTTGGCCTACGAGCAGTACTTC. Residues: CASSPSGTLAYEQYF.